This T cell receptor (beta chain) appears in the sequencing data of a study of CD8+ T cells in alopecia areata. At the level of the study: Twice daily, treated patients received 5 to 10 mg of oral tofacitinib.

General study points: With tofacitinib ongoing, many expanded lesional clones persisted in both scalp and blood. Normal scalp showed lower clonality than lesional scalp, especially alopecia totalis/universalis.

Reverse transcribed after extraction, RNA yielded cDNA as the sequencing template. Sequencing was performed with immunoSEQ multiplex PCR; in TCRdb, only in-frame clones are kept and a portion is missing. Of roughly 210,000 clones in the sample, roughly two fifths were seen once. The CDR3 sequence is 13 residues long. The V end lost 0 bases, the J end lost 1 base, and 5 bases lay between the germline ends. Germline-derived CDR1 and CDR2 are SGHRS and YFSETQ. Comment on this clone: Its specificity is unknown. Other nucleotide sequences in the sample specify the same CDR3.

Treatment noted: oral pan-JAK inhibitor, 5-10 mg twice daily. Peripheral blood and lesional scalp punch biopsies came from alopecia areata patients. This sequence originates from a human donor with alopecia areata. The chain employs TRBV5-1 and TRBJ2-7, with D unclear. Specimen: CD4+ T cells sorted from blood, collected around week 37, from a patient treated with tofacitinib. CDR3 sequence reads: CASSLARSYEQYF. The CDR3 DNA is TGCGCCAGCAGCTTGGCCCGGTCCTACGAGCAGTACTTC.